A single sample gave rise to the 14 T cell receptor beta chains below, sequenced in a study of cytomegalovirus exposure and HLA in healthy donors. PCR amplification relied on 60 Vbeta primers (plus 13 Jbeta primers). TCRdb's table, derived via immunoSEQ multiplex PCR, lists solely in-frame clones and lacks some. The sample shows approximately 150,000 clones, 77% of them seen only once. The specimen sequenced was PBMCs. These receptors were obtained from a female donor in good health and CMV-seronegative.

The chain links TRBV5-4 to TRBJ2-1; D is perhaps TRBD2 (5 bases). Between the trimmed V and J ends, which lost 2 bases and 4 bases, there was a span of 13 bases. Germline-derived CDR1 and CDR2 are SGHNT and YYREEE (reference sequence). This CDR3 has 15 amino acids. CDR3 residues: CASSFSGGQYNEQFF. In nucleotides, the CDR3 is TGTGCCAGCAGCTTTTCAGGAGGTCAATACAATGAGCAGTTCTTC.

This chain joins TRBV18 and TRBJ2-5; TRBD2 might be the D (6 bases). From germline, CDR1 is KGHSH and CDR2 LQKENI. This CDR3 region has 14 residues. V was shortened by 0 bases and J by 7 bases, with 12 bases between the two germline ends. The CDR3, as DNA: TGTGCCAGCTCACCACCCCGGCAGGGAGGGACCCAGTACTTC. As protein: CASSPPRQGGTQYF.

This chain joins TRBV2 and TRBJ2-6; D possibly corresponds to TRBD1 (5 bases). CDR1 is SNHLY, CDR2 FYNNEI, per germline. V dropped 0 bases and J dropped 2 bases, with 5 bases sitting between them. The CDR3 is made up of 15 amino acids. CDR3 protein: CASSEADTGANVLTF. CDR3 bases: TGTGCCAGCAGTGAAGCGGACACTGGGGCCAACGTCCTGACTTTC.

The chain recombines TRBV9 with TRBJ2-3, with unresolved D. The length of the CDR3 is 15 residues. Germline CDR1 is SGDLS and CDR2 is YYNGEE. The ends were cut back, 0 bases at V and 0 bases at J, with 8 bases in the middle. The CDR3 loop reads CASSVVDTSTDTQYF. CDR3 DNA sequence: TGTGCCAGCAGCGTAGTAGATACTAGCACAGATACGCAGTATTTT. Based on the CDR3 plus reference TRBV9 and TRBJ2-3, the full variable domain is DSGVTQTPKHLITATGQRVTLRCSPRSGDLSVYWYQQSLDQGLQFLIQYYNGEERAKGNILERFSAQQFPDLHSELNLSSLELGDSALYFCASSVVDTSTDTQYFGPGTRLTVL.

The gene calls are TRBV13 and TRBJ1-1, with no clear D. The CDR3 runs 14 residues. Germline assignment: CDR1 PRHDT and CDR2 FYEKMQ (reference sequence). The germline V and J ends were trimmed by 3 bases and 0 bases, with 8 bases remaining between them. Here the CDR3 reads CASSLNRLNTEAFF. For the CDR3, the DNA is TGTGCCAGCAGCTTGAACAGACTGAACACTGAAGCTTTCTTT. Variable domain in full (rest from reference TRBV13 and TRBJ1-1): AAGVIQSPRHLIKEKRETATLKCYPIPRHDTVYWYQQGPGQDPQFLISFYEKMQSDKGSIPDRFSAQQFSDYHSELNMSSLELGDSALYFCASSLNRLNTEAFFGQGTRLTVV.

In this sample, this clone turned up a few times. The V call is TRBV9, the J call TRBJ1-2, with 7 bases that match TRBD1. Trimming removed 4 bases from V and 7 bases from J; junction bases left unmatched: 7. The CDR3 length is 13 residues. CDR1 is SGDLS, CDR2 YYNGEE, per germline. The CDR3: CASSNGQGVGYTF. Here the CDR3 DNA reads TGTGCCAGCAGCAACGGGCAGGGGGTTGGCTACACCTTC.

The chain uses TRBV2 and TRBJ1-1; D is perhaps TRBD1 (5 bases). V lost 6 bases and J 6 bases, leaving 20 bases between the germline ends. This CDR3 spans 15 amino acids. Germline-derived CDR1 and CDR2 are SNHLY and FYNNEI. Here the CDR3 reads CASRAERMTVSEAFF. As DNA, the CDR3 is TGTGCCAGCAGGGCGGAACGGATGACAGTATCTGAAGCTTTCTTT. The whole variable domain, remainder taken from reference TRBV2 and TRBJ1-1, is EPEVTQTPSHQVTQMGQEVILRCVPISNHLYFYWYRQILGQKVEFLVSFYNNEISEKSEIFDDQFSVERPDGSNFTLKIRSTKLEDSAMYFCASRAERMTVSEAFFGQGTRLTVV.

CDR3 residues: CASSPRTGTYNEQFF. The CDR3 region has the DNA TGTGCCAGTAGTCCGAGGACAGGGACTTACAATGAGCAGTTCTTC. This chain links TRBV19 with TRBJ2-1, with TRBD1 matching 8 bases. This CDR3 comprises 15 residues. CDR1 and CDR2 (germline): LNHDA, SQIVND (reference sequence). J lost 4 bases, V lost 5 bases, and 7 bases had no gene match. Full variable domain (outside the CDR3, taken from reference TRBV19 and TRBJ2-1): DGGITQSPKYLFRKEGQNVTLSCEQNLNHDAMYWYRQDPGQGLRLIYYSQIVNDFQKGDIAEGYSVSREKKESFPLTVTSAQKNPTAFYLCASSPRTGTYNEQFFGPGTRLTVL.

This rearrangement joins TRBV25-1 to TRBJ2-5, with TRBD2 matching over 7 bases. The better agreement between TRBJ2-7 and the DNA end casts doubt on the J call. The CDR3 contains 14 residues. Germline loops: CDR1 MGHDK, CDR2 SYGVNS. CDR3 region: CASSHRGERDEQYF. The CDR3 DNA is TGTGCCAGCAGCCACCGGGGGGAGCGGGACGAGCAGTACTTC.

V gene TRBV11-2 combines with J gene TRBJ2-1, with 8 nucleotides matching TRBD2. V gave up 5 bases and J gave up 2 bases; unmatched junction bases: 5. Germline values: CDR1 SGHAT, CDR2 FQNNGV. The CDR3 sequence is 15 residues long. Written as DNA, the CDR3 is TGTGCCAGCAGCCAAGCGGGAGTTACCTACAATGAGCAGTTCTTC. Its translation: CASSQAGVTYNEQFF.

The chain recombines TRBV19 with TRBJ2-3; unclear D gene. The V end lost 10 bases, the J end lost 4 bases, and 18 bases lay between the germline ends. CDR1 LNHDA and CDR2 SQIVND come from the germline V gene (reference sequence). The CDR3 is 14 amino acids. The CDR3 reads CATATGAAADTQYF. The DNA of the CDR3 is TGTGCCACCGCAACCGGCGCCGCGGCAGATACGCAGTATTTT.

V and J are TRBV18 and TRBJ1-5, with D unclear. V dropped 2 bases and J dropped 6 bases, with 8 bases sitting between them. The CDR3 runs to 13 residues. Per germline, CDR1 KGHSH and CDR2 LQKENI. For the CDR3, the DNA is TGTGCCAGCTCACCAGGGGAGGTTCAGCCCCAGCATTTT. Translated: CASSPGEVQPQHF.

This clone appeared a few times. V is TRBV6-6 and J is TRBJ1-1, with D perhaps TRBD1 (5 bases). Trimming stripped 2 bases from V and 4 bases from J, with 14 bases between. Germline-derived CDR1 and CDR2 are MNHNY and SVGAGI (reference sequence). This CDR3 region has 15 residues. The CDR3 DNA follows: TGTGCCAGCAGTTACGGGTGGGGCGAGGTCACTGAAGCTTTCTTT. Amino acid sequence: CASSYGWGEVTEAFF.

The rearrangement links TRBV7-2 to TRBJ2-1; 15 bases match TRBD2. Germline V lookup: CDR1 SGHTA, CDR2 FQGNSA. V trimming: 5 bases; J trimming: 9 bases; junction bases outside the gene matches: 8. This CDR3 contains 16 residues. The CDR3 nucleotides read TGTGCCAGCAGCCGGACTAGCGGGGGGGTTGGTGGTGAGCAGTTCTTC. This sequence encodes CASSRTSGGVGGEQFF.